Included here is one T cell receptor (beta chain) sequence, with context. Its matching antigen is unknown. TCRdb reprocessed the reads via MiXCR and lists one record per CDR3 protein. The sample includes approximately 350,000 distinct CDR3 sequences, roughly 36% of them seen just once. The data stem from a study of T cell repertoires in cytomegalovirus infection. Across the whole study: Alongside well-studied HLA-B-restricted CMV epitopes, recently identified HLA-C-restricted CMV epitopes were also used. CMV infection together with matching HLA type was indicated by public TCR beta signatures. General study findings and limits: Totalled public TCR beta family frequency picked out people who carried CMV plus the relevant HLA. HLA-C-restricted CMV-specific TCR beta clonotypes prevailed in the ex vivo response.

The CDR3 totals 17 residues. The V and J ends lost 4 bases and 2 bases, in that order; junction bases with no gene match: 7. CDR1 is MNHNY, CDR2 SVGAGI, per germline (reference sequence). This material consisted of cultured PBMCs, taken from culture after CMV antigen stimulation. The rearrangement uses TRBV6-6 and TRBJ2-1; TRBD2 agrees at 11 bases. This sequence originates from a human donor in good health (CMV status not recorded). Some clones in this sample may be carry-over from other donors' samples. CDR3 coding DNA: TGTGCCAGCAGTTCTCCGACTAGCGGGACGACCTACAATGAGCAGTTCTTC. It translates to CASSSPTSGTTYNEQFF.